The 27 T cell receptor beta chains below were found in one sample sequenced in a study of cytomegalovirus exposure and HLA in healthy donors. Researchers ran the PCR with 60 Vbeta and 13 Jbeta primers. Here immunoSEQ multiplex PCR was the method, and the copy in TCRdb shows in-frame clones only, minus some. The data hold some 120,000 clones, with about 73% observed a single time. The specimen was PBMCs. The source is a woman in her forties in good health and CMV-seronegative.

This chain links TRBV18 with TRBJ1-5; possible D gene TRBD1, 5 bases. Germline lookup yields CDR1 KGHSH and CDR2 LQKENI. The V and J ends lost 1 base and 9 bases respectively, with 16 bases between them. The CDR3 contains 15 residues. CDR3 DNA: TGTGCCAGCTCACCACAAGGGGCTCCAGGGTGGCCCCAGCATTTT. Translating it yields CASSPQGAPGWPQHF.

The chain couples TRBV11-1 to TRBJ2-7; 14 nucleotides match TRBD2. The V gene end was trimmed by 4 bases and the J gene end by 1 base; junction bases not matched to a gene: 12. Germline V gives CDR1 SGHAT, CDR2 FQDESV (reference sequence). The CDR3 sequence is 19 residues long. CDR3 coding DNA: TGTGCCAGCAGCTCACTACCGGGACTAGCGGGAGAAGGGTCCTACGAGCAGTACTTC. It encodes CASSSLPGLAGEGSYEQYF. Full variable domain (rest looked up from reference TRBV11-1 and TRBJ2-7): EAEVAQSPRYKITEKSQAVAFWCDPISGHATLYWYRQILGQGPELLVQFQDESVVDDSQLPKDRFSAERLKGVDSTLKIQPAELGDSAMYLCASSSLPGLAGEGSYEQYFGPGTRLTVT.

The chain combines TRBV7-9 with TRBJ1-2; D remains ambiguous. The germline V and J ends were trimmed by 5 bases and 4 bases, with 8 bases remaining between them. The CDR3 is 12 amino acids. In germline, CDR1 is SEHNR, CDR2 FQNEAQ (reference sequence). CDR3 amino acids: CASSTETYGYTF. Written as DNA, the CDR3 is TGTGCCAGCAGCACGGAGACCTATGGCTACACCTTC.

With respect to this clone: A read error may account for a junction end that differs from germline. The CDR3 is CSSSARLAGDLQETQYF. The CDR3 nucleotides read TGTTCCAGCAGCGCGAGACTAGCGGGAGACCTCCAAGAGACCCAGTACTTC. V gene TRBV7-9 combines with J gene TRBJ2-5; TRBD2 agrees at 12 bases. CDR3 length: 17 residues. Germline lookup yields CDR1 SEHNR and CDR2 FQNEAQ (reference sequence). Combining the CDR3 with reference TRBV7-9 and TRBJ2-5 gives the whole variable domain DTGVSQNPRHKITKRGQNVTFRCDPISEHNRLYWYRQTLGQGPEFLTYFQNEAQLEKSRLLSDRFSAERPKGSFSTLEIQRTEQGDSAMYLCSSSARLAGDLQETQYFGPGTRLLVL.

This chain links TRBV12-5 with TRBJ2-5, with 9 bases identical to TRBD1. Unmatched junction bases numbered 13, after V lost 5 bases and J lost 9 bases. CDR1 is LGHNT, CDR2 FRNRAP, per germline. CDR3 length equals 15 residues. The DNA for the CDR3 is TGTGCTAGTGGTCCTGGGACAGGGTCTTTTGGGGCCCAGTACTTC. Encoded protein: CASGPGTGSFGAQYF.

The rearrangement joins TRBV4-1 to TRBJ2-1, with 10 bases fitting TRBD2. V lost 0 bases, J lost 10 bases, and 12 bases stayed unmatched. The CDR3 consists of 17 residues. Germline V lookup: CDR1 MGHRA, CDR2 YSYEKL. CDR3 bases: TGCGCCAGCAGCCAAGAGTTGGGGCTAGCGGGAGTCATGGAGCAGTTCTTC. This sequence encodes CASSQELGLAGVMEQFF.

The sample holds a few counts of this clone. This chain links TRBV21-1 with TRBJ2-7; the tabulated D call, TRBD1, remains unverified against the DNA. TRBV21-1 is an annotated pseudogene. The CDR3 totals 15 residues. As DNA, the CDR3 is TGTGCCAGCAGTGAGCGACAGGGCAAATCCTACGAGCAGTACTTC. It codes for CASSERQGKSYEQYF.

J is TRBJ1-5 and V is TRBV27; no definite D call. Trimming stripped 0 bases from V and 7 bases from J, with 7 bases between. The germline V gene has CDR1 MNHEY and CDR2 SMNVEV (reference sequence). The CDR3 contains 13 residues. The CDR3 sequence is CASSLSYGQPQHF. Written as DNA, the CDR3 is TGTGCCAGCAGTTTATCTTACGGGCAGCCCCAGCATTTT.

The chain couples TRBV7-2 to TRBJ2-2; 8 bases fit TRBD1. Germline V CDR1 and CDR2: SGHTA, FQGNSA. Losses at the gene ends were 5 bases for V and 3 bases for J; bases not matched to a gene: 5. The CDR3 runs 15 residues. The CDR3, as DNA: TGTGCCAGCAGCACTGGGACAGGATACACCGGGGAGCTGTTTTTT. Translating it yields CASSTGTGYTGELFF.

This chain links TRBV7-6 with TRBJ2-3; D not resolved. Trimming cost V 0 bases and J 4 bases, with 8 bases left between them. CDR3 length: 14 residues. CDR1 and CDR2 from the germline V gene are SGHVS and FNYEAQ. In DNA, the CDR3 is TGTGCCAGCAGCTTAGCCTCAGGCTCAGATACGCAGTATTTT. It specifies CASSLASGSDTQYF.

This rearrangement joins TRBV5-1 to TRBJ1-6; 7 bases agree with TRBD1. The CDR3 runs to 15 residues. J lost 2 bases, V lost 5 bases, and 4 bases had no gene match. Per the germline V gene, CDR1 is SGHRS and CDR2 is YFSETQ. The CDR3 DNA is TGCGCCAGCAGTCCGACAGGGACCTATAATTCACCCCTCCACTTT. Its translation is CASSPTGTYNSPLHF. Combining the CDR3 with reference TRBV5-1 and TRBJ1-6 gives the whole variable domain KAGVTQTPRYLIKTRGQQVTLSCSPISGHRSVSWYQQTPGQGLQFLFEYFSETQRNKGNFPGRFSGRQFSNSRSEMNVSTLELGDSALYLCASSPTGTYNSPLHFGNGTRLTVT.

The CDR3 DNA reads as TGTGCCAGCAGTTTACGAGGCGGGAGGGGCGTTATGAACACTGAAGCTTTCTTT. Translation gives CASSLRGGRGVMNTEAFF. The genes are TRBV27 and TRBJ1-1; a weak D match, TRBD1 (5 bases). Germline V gene lookup returns CDR1 MNHEY and CDR2 SMNVEV (reference sequence). V dropped 2 bases and J dropped 0 bases, with 19 bases sitting between them. There are 18 residues in the CDR3.

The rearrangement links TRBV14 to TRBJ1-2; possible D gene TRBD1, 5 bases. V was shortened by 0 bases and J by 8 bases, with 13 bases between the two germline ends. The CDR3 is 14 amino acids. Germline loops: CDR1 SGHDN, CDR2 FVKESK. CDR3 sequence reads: CASSQEGDGYGYTF. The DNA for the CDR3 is TGTGCCAGCAGCCAAGAAGGGGATGGCTACGGCTACACCTTC.

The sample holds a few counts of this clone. CDR3 coding DNA: TGTGCCAGCAGCTTAGTTAATCCAGGGACACCAAACTATGGCTACACCTTC. Translated, it gives CASSLVNPGTPNYGYTF. The chain carries TRBV7-9 and TRBJ1-2, with a tentative D call TRBD1 (6 bases). The CDR3 is 17 amino acids. Per germline, CDR1 SEHNR and CDR2 FQNEAQ (reference sequence). V was cut by 1 base and J by 2 bases, with 17 bases left in between.

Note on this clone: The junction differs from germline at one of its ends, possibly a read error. CDR3 residues: CSSSPGTGDYGYTF. CDR3 sequence (DNA): TGTTCCAGCAGTCCGGGGACAGGGGACTATGGCTACACCTTC. The genes are TRBV7-9 and TRBJ1-2, with TRBD1 matching 10 bases. Germline assignment: CDR1 SEHNR and CDR2 FQNEAQ (reference sequence). CDR3 length: 14 amino acids.

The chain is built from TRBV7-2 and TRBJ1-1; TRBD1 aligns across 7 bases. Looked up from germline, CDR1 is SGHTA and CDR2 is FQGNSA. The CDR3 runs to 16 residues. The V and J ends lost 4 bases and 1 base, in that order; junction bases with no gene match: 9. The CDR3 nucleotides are TGTGCCAGCAGCTCGAGGGGGCAGTTCCGGAACACTGAAGCTTTCTTT. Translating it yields CASSSRGQFRNTEAFF.

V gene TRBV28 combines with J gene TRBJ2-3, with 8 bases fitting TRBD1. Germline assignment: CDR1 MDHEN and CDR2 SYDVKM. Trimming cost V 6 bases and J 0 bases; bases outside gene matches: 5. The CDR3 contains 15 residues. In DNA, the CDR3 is TGTGCCAGCAGGCCGGGGACAGGAAGCACAGATACGCAGTATTTT. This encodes CASRPGTGSTDTQYF.

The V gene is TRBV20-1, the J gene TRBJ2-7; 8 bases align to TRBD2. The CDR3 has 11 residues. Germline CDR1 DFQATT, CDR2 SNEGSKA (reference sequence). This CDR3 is CRGAGAYEQYF. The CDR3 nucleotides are TGCAGGGGAGCGGGAGCCTACGAGCAGTACTTC.

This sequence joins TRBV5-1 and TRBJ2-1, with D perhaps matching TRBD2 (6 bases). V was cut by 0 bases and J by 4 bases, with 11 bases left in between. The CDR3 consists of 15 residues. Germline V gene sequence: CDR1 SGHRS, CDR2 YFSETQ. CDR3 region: CASSLGGTGYNEQFF. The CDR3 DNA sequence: TGCGCCAGCAGCTTGGGAGGGACTGGGTACAATGAGCAGTTCTTC.

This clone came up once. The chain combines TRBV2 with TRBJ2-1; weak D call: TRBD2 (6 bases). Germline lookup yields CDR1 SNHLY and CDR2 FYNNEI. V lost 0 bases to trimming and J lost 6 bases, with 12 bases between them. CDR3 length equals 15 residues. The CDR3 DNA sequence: TGTGCCAGCAGTGAAGCTCCCCGGGGGTCCAATGAGCAGTTCTTC. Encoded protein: CASSEAPRGSNEQFF.

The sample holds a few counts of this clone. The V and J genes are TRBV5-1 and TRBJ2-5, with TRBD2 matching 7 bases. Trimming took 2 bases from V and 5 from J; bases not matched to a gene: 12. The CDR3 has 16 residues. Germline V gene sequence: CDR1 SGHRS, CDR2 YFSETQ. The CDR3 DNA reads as TGCGCCAGCAGCTTCTCCCCTGGGAGGGCCGGGGAGACCCAGTACTTC. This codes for CASSFSPGRAGETQYF.

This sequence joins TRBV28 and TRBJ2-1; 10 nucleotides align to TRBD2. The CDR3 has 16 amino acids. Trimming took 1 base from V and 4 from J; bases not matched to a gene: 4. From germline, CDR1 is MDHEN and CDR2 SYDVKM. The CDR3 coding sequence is TGTGCCAGCAGTTTATTTGCTAGCGGGAGTTACAATGAGCAGTTCTTC. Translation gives CASSLFASGSYNEQFF.

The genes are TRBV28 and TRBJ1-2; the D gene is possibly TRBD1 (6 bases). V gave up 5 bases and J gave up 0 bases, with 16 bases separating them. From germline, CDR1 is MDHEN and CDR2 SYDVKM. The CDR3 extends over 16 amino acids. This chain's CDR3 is CASSLRDRQANYGYTF. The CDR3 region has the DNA TGTGCCAGCAGTCTCCGAGACAGGCAAGCTAACTATGGCTACACCTTC.

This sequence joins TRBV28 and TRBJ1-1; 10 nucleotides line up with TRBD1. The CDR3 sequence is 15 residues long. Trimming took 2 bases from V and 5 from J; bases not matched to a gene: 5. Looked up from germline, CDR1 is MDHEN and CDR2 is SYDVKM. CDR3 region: CASSLPGQGSTEAFF. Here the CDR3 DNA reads TGTGCCAGCAGTTTACCGGGACAGGGGTCGACTGAAGCTTTCTTT.

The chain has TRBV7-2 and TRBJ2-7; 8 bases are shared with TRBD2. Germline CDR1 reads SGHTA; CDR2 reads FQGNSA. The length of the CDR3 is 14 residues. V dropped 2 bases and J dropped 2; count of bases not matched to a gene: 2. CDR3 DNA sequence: TGTGCCAGCAGCTTACAACTAGCGGCCTACGAGCAGTACTTC. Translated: CASSLQLAAYEQYF.

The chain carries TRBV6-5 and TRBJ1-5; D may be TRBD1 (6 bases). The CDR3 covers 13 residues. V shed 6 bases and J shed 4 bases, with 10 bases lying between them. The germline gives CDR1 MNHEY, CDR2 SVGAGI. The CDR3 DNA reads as TGTGCCAGCAGCCGGACAGTTAATCAGCCCCAGCATTTT. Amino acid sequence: CASSRTVNQPQHF.

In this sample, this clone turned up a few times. Here the CDR3 DNA reads TGTGCCAGCAGGGGACTAGCGGACAATGAGCAGTTCTTC. It yields the protein CASRGLADNEQFF. The chain couples TRBV5-4 to TRBJ2-1, with 11 bases that match TRBD2. CDR1 SGHNT and CDR2 YYREEE come from the germline V gene (reference sequence). The CDR3 runs 13 residues. The junction had 0 bases not matched to a gene; V was cut back by 5 bases and J by 5 bases.